These T cell receptor beta chains were read from a single sample in a study of blood T cells in healthy people across ages. TCRdb redid the calling of the 5' RACE reads with MiXCR, one entry per CDR3 protein. This sample has fewer than 950,000 distinct CDR3 sequences, with under 40% found just once. Sequencing was performed on blood. These TCRs come from a man younger than 35 in good health. Both conserved end residues are part of each CDR3. The D gene is left open where the match is weak. Not every row has a clone size; where given, it reads once, few, many or a size class.

D	J	V	size	CDR3	DNA
-	TRBJ2-2	TRBV3-1	-	CASSHPSHANTGELFF	TGTGCCAGCAGCCACCCGTCCCACGCGAACACCGGGGAGCTGTTTTTT
-	TRBJ2-1	TRBV29-1	-	CSVGTRGLLNGQFF	TGCAGCGTTGGGACCAGGGGTCTTTTGAATGGGCAGTTCTTC
-	TRBJ1-2	TRBV4-3	many	CASSQVAGQSGYTF	TGCGCCAGCAGCCAAGTTGCCGGGCAGAGTGGCTACACCTTC
-	TRBJ2-2	TRBV5-6	-	CASRWGGRTTGELFF	TGTGCCAGCAGGTGGGGCGGCCGAACGACCGGGGAGCTGTTTTTT
TRBD2	TRBJ2-2	TRBV3-1	few	CASSQVLLAGDTGELFF	TGTGCCAGCAGCCAAGTCCTACTAGCGGGTGACACCGGGGAGCTGTTTTTT
TRBD1	TRBJ2-7	TRBV4-3	-	CASSQAWTGSYEQYF	TGCGCCAGCAGCCAGGCCTGGACAGGCTCCTACGAGCAGTACTTC
-	TRBJ2-7	TRBV20-1	-	CSATPGRAEDEQYF	TGCAGTGCTACCCCGGGCAGGGCGGAGGACGAGCAGTACTTC
-	TRBJ2-5	TRBV15	few	CATSLGLPGETQYF	TGTGCCACCAGCCTTGGACTACCTGGGGAGACCCAGTACTTC
-	TRBJ2-5	TRBV27	-	CASSLAWRGAVETQYF	TGTGCCAGCAGTTTAGCCTGGAGGGGGGCCGTAGAGACCCAGTACTTC
-	TRBJ1-1	TRBV14	-	CASSLVGWGEAFF	TGTGCCAGCAGCCTCGTGGGATGGGGTGAAGCTTTCTTT
TRBD1	TRBJ1-4	TRBV28	few	CASSRPGQTEKLFF	TGTGCCAGCAGCCGGCCGGGACAGACGGAAAAACTGTTTTTT
-	TRBJ2-3	TRBV28	-	CASSLVFGGRTTDTQYF	TGTGCCAGCAGTTTAGTTTTTGGGGGGCGTACCACAGATACGCAGTATTTT
-	TRBJ1-6	TRBV9	-	CASSPGGSYNSPLHF	TGTGCTAGCAGCCCGGGCGGCTCCTATAATTCACCCCTCCACTTT
-	TRBJ1-4	TRBV12-3/TRBV12-4	many	CASGANHATNEKLFF	TGTGCCAGCGGGGCGAACCACGCAACTAATGAAAAACTGTTTTTT
-	TRBJ1-1	TRBV29-1	few	CSVVGGGSPLAFF	TGCAGCGTGGTTGGAGGGGGGTCGCCGTTAGCTTTCTTT
TRBD2	TRBJ2-1	TRBV9	many	CASSARLAGGNEQFF	TGTGCCAGCAGCGCGAGACTAGCGGGGGGGAATGAGCAGTTCTTC
-	TRBJ1-5	TRBV21-1	-	CASNLPSLGTGFYSNQPQHF	TGTGCCAGCAACCTACCCTCACTTGGGACAGGGTTTTATAGCAATCAGCCCCAGCATTTT
-	TRBJ2-1	TRBV12-3/TRBV12-4	many	CASSFIYNEQFF	TGTGCCAGCAGTTTCATCTACAATGAGCAGTTCTTC
TRBD1	TRBJ1-2	TRBV12-5	few	CASGTDRGGYTF	TGTGCTAGTGGAACAGACAGGGGGGGCTACACCTTC
TRBD2	TRBJ2-3	TRBV6-2/TRBV6-3	-	CASSYTRGGTDTQYF	TGTGCCAGCAGTTACACGCGGGGGGGCACAGATACGCAGTATTTT
-	TRBJ1-2	TRBV2	-	CASSPTHSAANYGYTF	TGTGCCAGCAGTCCAACCCACTCGGCTGCTAACTATGGCTACACCTTC
-	TRBJ1-2	TRBV25-1	-	CASSGPAERYYGYTF	TGTGCCAGCAGTGGGCCAGCGGAACGATACTATGGCTACACCTTC
-	TRBJ1-4	TRBV5-5	few	CASSFGGREEKLFF	TGTGCCAGCAGCTTTGGAGGGAGGGAGGAAAAACTGTTTTTT